Sequencing of this T cell receptor beta chain was carried out in a study of OX40 agonist ivuxolimab in advanced cancers. Study in general: Melanoma, hepatocellular carcinoma, head and neck or renal cell cancer occurred in dose-escalation patients. Partial responses were achieved by three patients: one hepatocellular carcinoma, two cutaneous melanoma. From roughly 20 to 79 years was the age range, with a mean of around 54 years, and about 83% were male.

CDR3 size: 16 residues. Germline V lookup: CDR1 SGHTA, CDR2 FQGNSA. V was shortened by 0 bases and J by 4 bases, with 13 bases between the two germline ends. Clones were read by immunoSEQ multiplex PCR, and TCRdb kept only the in-frame ones, dropping some. The sample carries tens of thousands of clones, 90% to 95% recorded once. This clonotype originated in an adult with an advanced solid tumor such as melanoma, head and neck, liver or kidney cancer. Sequencing used CD4+ or CD8+ T cells sorted from blood, obtained in a trial of the OX40 agonist ivuxolimab. V gene TRBV7-2 combines with J gene TRBJ1-3; tentatively, D is TRBD1 (6 bases). CDR3 in DNA: TGTGCCAGCAGCTTAGCGGGTGGGGGCCTCGGAAACACCATATATTTT. It translates to CASSLAGGGLGNTIYF.